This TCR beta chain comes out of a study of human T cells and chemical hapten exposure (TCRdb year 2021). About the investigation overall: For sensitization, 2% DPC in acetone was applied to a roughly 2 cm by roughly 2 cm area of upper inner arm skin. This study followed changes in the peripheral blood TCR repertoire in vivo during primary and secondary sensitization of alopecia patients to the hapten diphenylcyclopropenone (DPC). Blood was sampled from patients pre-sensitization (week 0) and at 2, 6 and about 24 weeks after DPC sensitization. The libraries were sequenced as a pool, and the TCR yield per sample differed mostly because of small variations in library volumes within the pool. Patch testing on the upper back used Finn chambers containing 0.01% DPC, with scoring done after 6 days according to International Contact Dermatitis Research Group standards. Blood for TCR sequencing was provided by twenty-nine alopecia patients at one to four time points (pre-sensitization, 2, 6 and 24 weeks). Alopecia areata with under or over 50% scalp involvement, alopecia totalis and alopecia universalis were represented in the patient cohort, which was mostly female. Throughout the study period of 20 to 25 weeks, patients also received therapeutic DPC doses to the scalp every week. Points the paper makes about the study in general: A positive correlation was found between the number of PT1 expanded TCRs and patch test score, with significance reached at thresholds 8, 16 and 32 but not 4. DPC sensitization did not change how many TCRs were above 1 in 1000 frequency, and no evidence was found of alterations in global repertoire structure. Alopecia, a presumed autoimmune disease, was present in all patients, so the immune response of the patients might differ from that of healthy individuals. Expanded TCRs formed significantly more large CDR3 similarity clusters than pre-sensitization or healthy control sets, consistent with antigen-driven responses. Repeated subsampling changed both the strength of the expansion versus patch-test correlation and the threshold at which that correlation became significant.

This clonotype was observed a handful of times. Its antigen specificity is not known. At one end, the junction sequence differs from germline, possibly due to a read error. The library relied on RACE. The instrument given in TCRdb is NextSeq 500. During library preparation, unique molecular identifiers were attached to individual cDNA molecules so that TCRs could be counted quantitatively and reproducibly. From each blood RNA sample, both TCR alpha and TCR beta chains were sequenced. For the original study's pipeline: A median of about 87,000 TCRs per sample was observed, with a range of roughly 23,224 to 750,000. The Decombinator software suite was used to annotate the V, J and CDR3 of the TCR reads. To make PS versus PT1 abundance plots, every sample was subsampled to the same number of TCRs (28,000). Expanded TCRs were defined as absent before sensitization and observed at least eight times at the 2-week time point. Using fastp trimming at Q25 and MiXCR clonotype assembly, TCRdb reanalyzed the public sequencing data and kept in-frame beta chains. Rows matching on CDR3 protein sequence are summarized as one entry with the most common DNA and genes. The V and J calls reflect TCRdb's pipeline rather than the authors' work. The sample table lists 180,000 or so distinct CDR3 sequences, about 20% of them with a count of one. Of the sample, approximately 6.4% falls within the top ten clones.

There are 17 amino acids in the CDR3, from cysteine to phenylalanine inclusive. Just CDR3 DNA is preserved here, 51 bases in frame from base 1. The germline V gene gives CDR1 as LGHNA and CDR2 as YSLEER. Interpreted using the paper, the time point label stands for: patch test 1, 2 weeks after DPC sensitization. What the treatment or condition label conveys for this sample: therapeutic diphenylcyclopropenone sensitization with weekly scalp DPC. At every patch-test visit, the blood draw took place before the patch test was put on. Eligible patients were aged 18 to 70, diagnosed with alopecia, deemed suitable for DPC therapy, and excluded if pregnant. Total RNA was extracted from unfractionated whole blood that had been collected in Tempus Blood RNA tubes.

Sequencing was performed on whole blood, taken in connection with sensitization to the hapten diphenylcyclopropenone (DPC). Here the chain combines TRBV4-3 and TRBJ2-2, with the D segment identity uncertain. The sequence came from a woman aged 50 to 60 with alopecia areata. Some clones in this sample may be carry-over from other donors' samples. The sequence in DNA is TGTGCCAGCAGCCAAGATTCGAGGCGCGGAAACACCGGGGAGCTGTTTTTT. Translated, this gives CASSQDSRRGNTGELFF.